This is a list of T cell receptor beta chains from one sample in a study of human T cells and chemical hapten exposure. TCRdb fed the RACE reads into MiXCR, producing one record per CDR3 protein. The sample has tens of thousands of distinct CDR3 sequences, around 9.6% seen once; the top ten hold over 2%. The sample consisted of whole blood, taken in connection with sensitization to the hapten diphenylcyclopropenone (DPC). The receptors come from a young woman with alopecia areata. Some clones in this sample may be carry-over from other donors' samples. CDR3s include the opening cysteine and the closing phenylalanine or tryptophan. A D gene is named only where the DNA matches it firmly.

d_call: TRBD2; v_call: TRBV20-1; j_call: TRBJ2-1; cdr3_aa: CSARVAGGNYNEQFF
d_call: -; v_call: TRBV28; j_call: TRBJ1-5; cdr3_aa: CASSLSSSVQPQHF
d_call: -; v_call: TRBV7-2; j_call: TRBJ1-6; cdr3_aa: CASSKANWDSPLHF
d_call: -; v_call: TRBV28; j_call: TRBJ2-5; cdr3_aa: CASHERGETQYF
d_call: -; v_call: TRBV28; j_call: TRBJ1-2; cdr3_aa: CASSSLDNYGYTF
d_call: -; v_call: TRBV5-4; j_call: TRBJ2-1; cdr3_aa: CASSKTGVVGSEQFF
d_call: -; v_call: TRBV28; j_call: TRBJ2-7; cdr3_aa: CASSSRYEQYF
d_call: TRBD1; v_call: TRBV10-3; j_call: TRBJ2-7; cdr3_aa: CAISGPGTGVYEQYF
d_call: -; v_call: TRBV7-2; j_call: TRBJ2-7; cdr3_aa: CASSPTREKLYEQYF
d_call: -; v_call: TRBV7-6; j_call: TRBJ2-7; cdr3_aa: CASSSTRLSEQYF
d_call: -; v_call: TRBV3-1; j_call: TRBJ2-4; cdr3_aa: CASSQVLQGGAKNIQYF
d_call: TRBD1; v_call: TRBV19; j_call: TRBJ1-5; cdr3_aa: CASTRTGPQPQHF
d_call: -; v_call: TRBV5-6; j_call: TRBJ2-3; cdr3_aa: CASSSGVRTDTQYF
d_call: TRBD1; v_call: TRBV29-1; j_call: TRBJ1-5; cdr3_aa: CSVELQGDQPQHF
d_call: -; v_call: TRBV3-1; j_call: TRBJ2-7; cdr3_aa: CASSQDLGGDFYEQYF
d_call: TRBD1; v_call: TRBV28; j_call: TRBJ1-4; cdr3_aa: CASSFPGQGGEKLFF
d_call: -; v_call: TRBV29-1; j_call: TRBJ1-3; cdr3_aa: CSVWTSGNTIYF
d_call: TRBD1; v_call: TRBV7-2; j_call: TRBJ1-4; cdr3_aa: CASSRQGLNEKLFF
d_call: -; v_call: TRBV5-5; j_call: TRBJ2-6; cdr3_aa: CASSLVVGENFGANVLTF
d_call: -; v_call: TRBV6-1; j_call: TRBJ2-5; cdr3_aa: CASSEVPVQETQYF
d_call: TRBD1; v_call: TRBV28; j_call: TRBJ2-2; cdr3_aa: CATEASGGTGELFF
d_call: TRBD1; v_call: TRBV5-1; j_call: TRBJ1-1; cdr3_aa: CASSLGGSQGINTEAFF
d_call: -; v_call: TRBV12-3/TRBV12-4; j_call: TRBJ1-1; cdr3_aa: CASSLASTVNTEAFF
d_call: -; v_call: TRBV29-1; j_call: TRBJ2-3; cdr3_aa: CSVNKQDPDTQYF
d_call: -; v_call: TRBV11-2; j_call: TRBJ2-6; cdr3_aa: CASTRLQGSGANVLTF
d_call: -; v_call: TRBV29-1; j_call: TRBJ2-3; cdr3_aa: CSVLPGSTDTQYF
d_call: TRBD1; v_call: TRBV2; j_call: TRBJ2-7; cdr3_aa: CASRQDRASEQYF
d_call: -; v_call: TRBV11-2; j_call: TRBJ2-1; cdr3_aa: CASSLGVGTAYEQFF
d_call: -; v_call: TRBV5-1; j_call: TRBJ2-5; cdr3_aa: CASSFSGSGETQYF
d_call: -; v_call: TRBV25-1; j_call: TRBJ2-3; cdr3_aa: CASSEKGRGIDTQYF
d_call: TRBD2; v_call: TRBV7-9; j_call: TRBJ2-7; cdr3_aa: CASSIGTSGGDPYEQYF
d_call: -; v_call: TRBV7-8; j_call: TRBJ1-1; cdr3_aa: CASSIFSVGTEAFF
d_call: -; v_call: TRBV7-2; j_call: TRBJ1-5; cdr3_aa: CASSRGLAQPQHF
d_call: -; v_call: TRBV7-9; j_call: TRBJ2-3; cdr3_aa: CASSSDSTGVDTQYF
d_call: TRBD2; v_call: TRBV20-1; j_call: TRBJ2-7; cdr3_aa: CSASAPSGRPHEQYF
d_call: -; v_call: TRBV7-2; j_call: TRBJ1-2; cdr3_aa: CASSLAGRALYGYTF
d_call: -; v_call: TRBV4-3; j_call: TRBJ1-6; cdr3_aa: CASSQTRRDSPLHF
d_call: -; v_call: TRBV2; j_call: TRBJ2-1; cdr3_aa: CASSESGLENNEQFF
d_call: -; v_call: TRBV9; j_call: TRBJ2-1; cdr3_aa: CASSAIGTGEQFF
d_call: TRBD1; v_call: TRBV5-1; j_call: TRBJ2-5; cdr3_aa: CASSFYDRDQETQYF
d_call: -; v_call: TRBV29-1; j_call: TRBJ2-5; cdr3_aa: CSADRDGGETQYF
d_call: TRBD2; v_call: TRBV18; j_call: TRBJ2-2; cdr3_aa: CASSPRVTSGRTNTGELFF
d_call: -; v_call: TRBV20-1; j_call: TRBJ1-1; cdr3_aa: CSARDPKTNLNTEAFF
d_call: TRBD1; v_call: TRBV28; j_call: TRBJ2-1; cdr3_aa: CASSPPPRGQINEQFF
d_call: TRBD2; v_call: TRBV9; j_call: TRBJ2-2; cdr3_aa: CASSVYGTSGTGELFF
d_call: -; v_call: TRBV15; j_call: TRBJ2-5; cdr3_aa: CATSGQGGKETQYF
d_call: -; v_call: TRBV7-2; j_call: TRBJ1-4; cdr3_aa: CASSLADSNEKLFF
d_call: TRBD2; v_call: TRBV7-9; j_call: TRBJ2-7; cdr3_aa: CASSGDSSGRTYEQYF
d_call: -; v_call: TRBV7-8; j_call: TRBJ1-2; cdr3_aa: CASSLDTGAGYLDYGYTF
d_call: -; v_call: TRBV5-5; j_call: TRBJ1-1; cdr3_aa: CASSRQLWDTEAFF
d_call: -; v_call: TRBV7-9; j_call: TRBJ1-1; cdr3_aa: CASSFPPLTNTEAFF
d_call: -; v_call: TRBV30; j_call: TRBJ1-1; cdr3_aa: CAWSPRDTEAFF
d_call: TRBD2; v_call: TRBV12-3/TRBV12-4; j_call: TRBJ2-1; cdr3_aa: CASSLAVRRLAGDTYNEQFF
d_call: TRBD1; v_call: TRBV6-6; j_call: TRBJ2-1; cdr3_aa: CASSRQGSLSYNEQFF
d_call: -; v_call: TRBV5-1; j_call: TRBJ1-1; cdr3_aa: CASTLDSTNTEAFF
d_call: TRBD1; v_call: TRBV28; j_call: TRBJ2-7; cdr3_aa: CASSPGTGPLSYEQYF
d_call: -; v_call: TRBV28; j_call: TRBJ2-3; cdr3_aa: CASGVADTQYF
d_call: TRBD1; v_call: TRBV7-6; j_call: TRBJ2-7; cdr3_aa: CASSPQTGENEQYF
d_call: TRBD1; v_call: TRBV20-1; j_call: TRBJ2-7; cdr3_aa: CSARVPGGPSYEQYF